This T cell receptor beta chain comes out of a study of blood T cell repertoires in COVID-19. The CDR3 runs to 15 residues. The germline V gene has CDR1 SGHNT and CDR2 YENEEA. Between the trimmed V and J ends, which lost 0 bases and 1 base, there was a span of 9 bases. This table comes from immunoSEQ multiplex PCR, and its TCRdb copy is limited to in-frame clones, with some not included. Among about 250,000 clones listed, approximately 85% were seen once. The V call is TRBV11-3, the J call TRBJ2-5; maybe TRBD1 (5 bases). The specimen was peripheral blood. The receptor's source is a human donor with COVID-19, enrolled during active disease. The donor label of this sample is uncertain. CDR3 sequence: CASSLDGQPQETQYF. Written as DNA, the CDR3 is TGTGCCAGCAGCTTAGACGGACAACCCCAAGAGACCCAGTACTTC.